This TCR beta chain was sequenced during a study of T cell responses to AZD1222 COVID-19 vaccine. V was pared by 2 bases and J by 5 bases, with 9 bases between. Per germline, CDR1 ENHRY and CDR2 SYGVKD. This CDR3 is built from 13 residues. Assay used: immunoSEQ multiplex PCR; TCRdb lists only in-frame clones, some missing. The data show approximately 120,000 clones, 65% to 90% seen once. Timing groups of about 4 and about 12 weeks for second doses were pooled. The material was peripheral blood, obtained 28 days after the second AZD1222 dose. The sequence was collected from an adult who received the AZD1222 COVID-19 vaccine. V gene TRBV10-3 combines with J gene TRBJ2-5, with no clear D. CDR3 protein: CAISERFGETQYF. CDR3 coding DNA: TGTGCCATCAGTGAGAGGTTTGGGGAGACCCAGTACTTC.